This section outlines one TCR beta chain sequence together with its context. No cognate antigen has been identified for it. Base-call qualities are not available, and no considerably larger clone is one nucleotide away. Library generation was performed with RT-PCR. These reads were obtained on an Illumina HiSeq 2500. TCRdb passed the public sequencing reads through fastp at Q25 and MiXCR, retaining productive beta sequences. Under each unique CDR3 protein, matching rows form one entry showing the most common genes and DNA. In this sample the table shows about 780,000 distinct CDR3 sequences, roughly 20% of which occur a single time. Roughly a tenth of the sample lies in the top ten. The germline V gene (reference sequence) supplies CDR1 LGHDT and CDR2 YNNKEL. For this chain, trimming is 6 bases at the V end and 4 bases at the J end, and the number of junction bases without a gene match is 14. The CDR3 runs 16 residues from the cysteine to the phenylalanine. Here the CDR3 DNA is all that survives: 48 bases in frame from base 1.

This entry belongs to a study of response to subunit inactivated influenza vaccine (dated by TCRdb to the late 2010s). Looking at the study overall: The study used deep quantitative T cell receptor repertoire profiling to track responses to a trivalent subunit inactivated influenza vaccine. Overall study outcomes, separate from this receptor: It was suggested by the authors that each seasonal influenza vaccination may recruit only a limited number of new T cells.

The material sequenced was PBMCs from blood, taken around 5 days after vaccination. The origin of this receptor is a man aged 50 to 60 who received an inactivated influenza vaccine. Donor details come from another sample of the same person, matched by shared clones. The rearranged segments are TRBV3-1 and TRBJ2-5; 7 central nucleotides agree with TRBD1. The CDR3: CASRRRQGVRVETQYF. Read as DNA, the sequence is TGTGCCAGCAGACGTCGACAGGGCGTCCGGGTAGAGACCCAGTACTTC.